These 18 T cell receptor beta chains came from one sample sequenced in a study of CD8 T cells in ankylosing spondylitis. These receptors' antigens are unknown. In TCRdb, the 5' RACE reads were re-called with MiXCR into one record per CDR3 protein. The sample includes 450,000 or so distinct CDR3 sequences, 25% to 30% of them seen just once. Study-level findings and limits: Among TCR beta sequences, a motif of eight highly homologous variants appeared characteristic of ankylosing spondylitis blood.

Sequences were obtained from blood, either unsorted or a sorted T cell fraction (not recorded which). The origin of the receptors is a male donor with ankylosing spondylitis.

The chain employs TRBV20-1 and TRBJ1-1, with TRBD1 as a possible D gene (5 bases). Trimming left V 0 bases short and J 2 bases short, with 16 bases between. CDR1 is DFQATT and CDR2 is SNEGSKA in the germline V gene (reference sequence). The CDR3 loop spans 16 amino acids. The CDR3 protein is CSARDIGGGRNTEAFF. The CDR3 DNA is TGCAGTGCTAGAGATATTGGTGGGGGGAGAAACACTGAAGCTTTCTTT.

The J gene is TRBJ2-5, the V gene TRBV5-6; D is possibly TRBD1 or TRBD2 (7 bases each). This CDR3 has 15 amino acids. Between the trimmed V and J ends, which lost 3 bases and 2 bases, there was a span of 14 bases. The germline CDR1 and CDR2 sequences are SGHDT and YYEEEE. CDR3 in DNA: TGTGCCAGCAGCTCCCCAGGGGGGGGGCAAGAGACCCAGTACTTC. This codes for CASSSPGGGQETQYF.

This clonotype turned up a few times. The chain couples TRBV24-1 to TRBJ2-7; TRBD1 or TRBD2 may be the D gene (6 bases each). Germline V lookup: CDR1 KGHDR, CDR2 SFDVKD. The germline V and J ends were trimmed by 3 bases and 3 bases, with 8 bases remaining between them. The CDR3 sequence is 13 residues long. CDR3 DNA sequence: TGTGCCACCAGTGATGGGGGGCGCTACGAGCAGTACTTC. This translates into CATSDGGRYEQYF.

The chain has TRBV5-1 and TRBJ1-4; 9 nucleotides line up with TRBD1. J was trimmed by 8 bases and V by 0 bases; bases with no gene match: 8. In germline, CDR1 is SGHRS, CDR2 YFSETQ. The CDR3 runs to 16 residues. This CDR3 reads CASSLEIGQGIEKLFF. CDR3 DNA: TGCGCCAGCAGCTTGGAAATAGGACAGGGGATAGAAAAACTGTTTTTT. The whole variable domain, filled in from reference TRBV5-1 and TRBJ1-4, reads KAGVTQTPRYLIKTRGQQVTLSCSPISGHRSVSWYQQTPGQGLQFLFEYFSETQRNKGNFPGRFSGRQFSNSRSEMNVSTLELGDSALYLCASSLEIGQGIEKLFFGSGTQLSVL.

J is TRBJ2-3 and V is TRBV24-1, with 15 positions matching TRBD2. Germline V gene data show CDR1 as KGHDR and CDR2 as SFDVKD. V trimming: 3 bases; J trimming: 2 bases; junction bases outside the gene matches: 8. The CDR3 runs 19 residues. CDR3 sequence: CATSDLGLAGGGNTDTQYF. The CDR3 DNA follows: TGTGCCACCAGTGATCTAGGACTAGCGGGAGGGGGAAACACAGATACGCAGTATTTT.

V usage is TRBV24-1 and J usage is TRBJ2-1; no reliable D call. The CDR3 runs to 19 residues. Germline lookup yields CDR1 KGHDR and CDR2 SFDVKD. Trimming cost V 3 bases and J 4 bases, with 24 bases left between them. CDR3 bases: TGTGCCACCAGTGATCCATACCCGGAGCGAGAAACCTCGTACAATGAGCAGTTCTTC. It specifies CATSDPYPERETSYNEQFF.

This chain joins TRBV11-2 and TRBJ1-2; D is unclear. The V gene lost 1 base and the J gene lost 7 bases, with 13 bases spanning the gap. The germline V gene encodes CDR1 SGHAT and CDR2 FQNNGV. The CDR3 totals 14 residues. CDR3 sequence (DNA): TGTGCCAGCAGCTTAGCGGGGATGGGCTTTGGCTACACCTTC. Residues: CASSLAGMGFGYTF.

V usage is TRBV20-1 and J usage is TRBJ2-1, with 8 nucleotides matching TRBD2. Germline loops: CDR1 DFQATT, CDR2 SNEGSKA (reference sequence). Trimming at V came to 1 base and at J to 7 bases, leaving 9 bases not matched to a gene. The CDR3 runs to 15 residues. CDR3 loop: CSARALAGPWNEQFF. The CDR3 region has the DNA TGCAGTGCTAGAGCCCTAGCGGGTCCTTGGAATGAGCAGTTCTTC.

This clonotype was seen more than once but under ten times. The gene calls are TRBV7-9 and TRBJ2-2; D might be TRBD1 (5 bases). Trimming shortened V by 2 bases and J by 7 bases, and 11 bases separated the two germline ends. The germline V gene encodes CDR1 SEHNR and CDR2 FQNEAQ (reference sequence). This CDR3 has 14 amino acids. Here the CDR3 reads CASSLLGVNGELFF. CDR3 bases: TGTGCCAGCAGCTTACTAGGGGTGAACGGGGAGCTGTTTTTT.

The chain carries TRBV11-2 and TRBJ2-3; 9 bases align to TRBD2. This CDR3 region has 14 residues. The V gene's germline CDR1 is SGHAT and CDR2 FQNNGV. Trimming at V came to 5 bases and at J to 4 bases, leaving 4 bases not matched to a gene. The CDR3 sequence: CASSPGTSSDTQYF. The CDR3 nucleotides are TGTGCCAGCAGCCCCGGGACTAGCTCAGATACGCAGTATTTT. Full variable domain (outside the CDR3, taken from reference TRBV11-2 and TRBJ2-3): EAGVAQSPRYKIIEKRQSVAFWCNPISGHATLYWYQQILGQGPKLLIQFQNNGVVDDSQLPKDRFSAERLKGVDSTLKIQPAKLEDSAVYLCASSPGTSSDTQYFGPGTRLTVL.

This chain joins TRBV5-1 and TRBJ1-1, with no clear D. The CDR3 is made up of 13 amino acids. Germline V gene sequence: CDR1 SGHRS, CDR2 YFSETQ. Between the trimmed V and J ends, which lost 4 bases and 1 base, there was a span of 8 bases. For the CDR3, the DNA is TGCGCCAGCAGCATCCTAGAGAACACTGAAGCTTTCTTT. This sequence encodes CASSILENTEAFF.

V usage is TRBV20-1 and J usage is TRBJ2-2, with a possible D match to TRBD1 (6 bases). The length of the CDR3 is 12 residues. Trimming removed 5 bases at V and 5 bases at J, with 9 bases between. The germline V gene encodes CDR1 DFQATT and CDR2 SNEGSKA (reference sequence). The CDR3 spells CSAHRDTGELFF. Written as DNA, the CDR3 is TGCAGTGCTCACAGGGATACCGGGGAGCTGTTTTTT.

This clonotype occurred a few times. CDR3 amino acids: CASNRGLAGDEQYF. In DNA, the CDR3 is TGCGCCAGCAACCGGGGGCTAGCTGGTGACGAGCAGTACTTC. This chain links TRBV5-1 with TRBJ2-7; D is perhaps TRBD1 or TRBD2 (6 bases each). The CDR3 length is 14 residues. Germline CDR1 reads SGHRS; CDR2 reads YFSETQ. Trimming pared 6 bases from V and 5 bases from J, leaving 18 bases between.

This clonotype was picked up a small number of times. The chain joins TRBV5-1 to TRBJ2-1, with D perhaps matching TRBD1 (5 bases). The V gene's germline CDR1 is SGHRS and CDR2 YFSETQ. This CDR3 comprises 13 residues. V lost 4 bases to trimming and J lost 4 bases, with 9 bases between them. CDR3 DNA: TGCGCCAGCAGCCCGGACATTTACAATGAGCAGTTCTTC. It translates to CASSPDIYNEQFF.

The chain joins TRBV29-1 to TRBJ2-3, with 9 bases aligning to TRBD2. Trimming took 3 bases from V and 6 from J; bases not matched to a gene: 16. CDR3 length: 17 residues. The V gene's germline CDR1 is SQVTM and CDR2 ANQGSEA. The CDR3 DNA reads TGCAGCGTTGAGACCAACCGGGGCGGGAGGGCCTGGGATACGCAGTATTTT. This codes for CSVETNRGGRAWDTQYF.

The chain links TRBV5-1 to TRBJ2-7, with 8 bases aligning to TRBD2. The germline V gene has CDR1 SGHRS and CDR2 YFSETQ. With V trimmed by 1 base and J by 4 bases, 4 bases remained unmatched. The CDR3 runs to 14 residues. Written as DNA, the CDR3 is TGCGCCAGCAGCTTGAGCGGGAGTATGTACGAGCAGTACTTC. This translates into CASSLSGSMYEQYF.

The rearrangement links TRBV2 to TRBJ2-4; 9 positions agree with TRBD1. The CDR3 is made up of 18 amino acids. Germline CDR1 SNHLY, CDR2 FYNNEI. J gave up 2 bases and V 7 bases, and 15 bases lay outside the gene matches. The CDR3 region is CASTTERRQGGTKNIQYF. CDR3 nucleotides: TGTGCCAGCACAACCGAACGCAGACAGGGGGGAACCAAAAACATTCAGTACTTC.

This rearrangement joins TRBV6-5 to TRBJ2-5, with 9 bases identical to TRBD2. The CDR3 covers 16 residues. Germline V CDR1 and CDR2: MNHEY, SVGAGI. Trimming at V came to 4 bases and at J to 4 bases, leaving 10 bases not matched to a gene. CDR3 coding DNA: TGTGCCAGCAGTTCCCCCCGAGGCGGGAGGGGAGAGACCCAGTACTTC. Protein sequence: CASSSPRGGRGETQYF.